This TCR beta chain was identified in a study of T cell repertoires in cytomegalovirus infection. Overall study: Public TCR beta signature analysis indicated the presence of both CMV infection and matching HLA type.

CDR3 length: 13 residues. Per germline, CDR1 MNHNY and CDR2 SVGAGI (reference sequence). V gave up 7 bases and J gave up 3 bases, with 10 bases separating them. TCRdb reprocessed the reads via MiXCR and lists one record per CDR3 protein. The sample records 750,000 to 900,000 distinct CDR3 sequences, about 28% being singletons. This clonotype was seen ten or more times. Its antigen remains unknown. The source of this sequence is a human donor in good health (CMV status not recorded). Some clones in this sample may be carry-over from other donors' samples. Sequencing was performed on cultured CD8+ T cells from PBMCs, taken from culture after CMV antigen stimulation. The chain recombines TRBV6-6 with TRBJ2-4, with D perhaps matching TRBD1 (6 bases). The CDR3 sequence is CASNRDNKNIQYF. The CDR3 region has the DNA TGTGCCAGCAACCGGGACAACAAAAACATTCAGTACTTC.